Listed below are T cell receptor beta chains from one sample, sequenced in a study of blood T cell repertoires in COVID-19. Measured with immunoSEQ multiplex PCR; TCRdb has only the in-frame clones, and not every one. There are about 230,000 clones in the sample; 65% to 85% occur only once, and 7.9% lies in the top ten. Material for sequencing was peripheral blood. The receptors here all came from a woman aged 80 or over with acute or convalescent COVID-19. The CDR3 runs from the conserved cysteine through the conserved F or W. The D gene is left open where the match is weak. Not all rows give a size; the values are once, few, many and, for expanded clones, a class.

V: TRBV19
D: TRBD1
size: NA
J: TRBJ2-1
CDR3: CASSIGQGASSYNEQFF
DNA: TGTGCCAGTAGTATCGGACAGGGGGCAAGCTCCTACAATGAGCAGTTCTTC

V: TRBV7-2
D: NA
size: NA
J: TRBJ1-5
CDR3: CASSSSGFDNQPQHF
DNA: TGTGCCAGCAGCTCCTCGGGGTTCGACAATCAGCCCCAGCATTTT

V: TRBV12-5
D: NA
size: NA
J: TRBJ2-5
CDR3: CASGLGGETQYF
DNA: TGTGCTAGTGGTTTGGGAGGAGAGACCCAGTACTTC

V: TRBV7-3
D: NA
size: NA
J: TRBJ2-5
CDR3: CASSFSQETQYF
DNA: TGTGCCAGCAGCTTTAGCCAAGAGACCCAGTACTTC

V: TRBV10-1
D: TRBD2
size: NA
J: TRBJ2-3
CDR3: CASSSSGAAPTDTQYF
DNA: TGCGCCAGCAGTAGTAGCGGGGCTGCACCCACAGATACGCAGTATTTT

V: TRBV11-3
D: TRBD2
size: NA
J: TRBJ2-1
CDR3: CASSQPGLAVNEQFF
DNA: TGTGCCAGCAGCCAACCGGGACTAGCGGTCAATGAGCAGTTCTTC

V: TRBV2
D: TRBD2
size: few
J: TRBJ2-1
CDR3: CASKSGGSYNEQFF
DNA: TGTGCCAGCAAAAGCGGGGGGTCCTACAATGAGCAGTTCTTC

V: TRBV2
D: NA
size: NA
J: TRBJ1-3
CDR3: CASSSRVGGSGNTIYF
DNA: TGTGCCAGCAGCTCGAGGGTAGGGGGCTCTGGAAACACCATATATTTT

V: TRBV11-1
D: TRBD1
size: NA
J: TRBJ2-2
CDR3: CASSLGGQGGAGELFF
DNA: TGTGCCAGCAGCTTAGGGGGACAGGGAGGTGCCGGGGAGCTGTTTTTT

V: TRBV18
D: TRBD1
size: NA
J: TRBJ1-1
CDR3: CASSPGTENTEAFF
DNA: TGTGCCAGCTCACCCGGGACAGAGAACACTGAAGCTTTCTTT

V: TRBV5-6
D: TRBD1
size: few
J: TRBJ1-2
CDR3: CASSWRDRGSPSGYTF
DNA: TGTGCCAGCAGCTGGAGGGACAGGGGATCCCCGAGTGGCTACACCTTC

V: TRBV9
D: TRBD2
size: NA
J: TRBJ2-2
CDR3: CASSATSGGASSGELFF
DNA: TGTGCCAGCAGCGCGACTAGCGGGGGGGCCAGTTCCGGGGAGCTGTTTTTT

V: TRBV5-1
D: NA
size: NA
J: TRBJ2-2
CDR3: CASSLEAGPGELFF
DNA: TGCGCCAGCAGCTTGGAGGCAGGGCCCGGGGAGCTGTTTTTT

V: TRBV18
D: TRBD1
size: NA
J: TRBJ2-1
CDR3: CASSGQGSYNEQFF
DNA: TGTGCCAGCTCAGGACAGGGCTCCTACAATGAGCAGTTCTTC

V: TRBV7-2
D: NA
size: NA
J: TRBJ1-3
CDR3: CASSLDGAWGLGNTIYF
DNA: TGTGCCAGCAGCTTAGATGGCGCCTGGGGCCTAGGAAACACCATATATTTT

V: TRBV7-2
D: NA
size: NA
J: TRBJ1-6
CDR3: CASSLALPPNSPLHF
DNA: TGTGCCAGCAGCTTAGCCCTTCCCCCGAATTCACCCCTCCACTTT

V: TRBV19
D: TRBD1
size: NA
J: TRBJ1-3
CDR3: CASRDRARSGNTIYF
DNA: TGTGCCAGTAGGGACAGGGCAAGATCTGGAAACACCATATATTTT

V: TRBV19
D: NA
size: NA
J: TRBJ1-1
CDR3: CASSMIGVISHTEAFF
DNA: TGTGCCAGTAGTATGATAGGGGTAATAAGTCACACTGAAGCTTTCTTT

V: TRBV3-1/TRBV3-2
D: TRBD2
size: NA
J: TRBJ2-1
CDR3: CASSQGGRFYNEQFF
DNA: TGTGCCAGCAGCCAAGGCGGGAGGTTCTACAATGAGCAGTTCTTC

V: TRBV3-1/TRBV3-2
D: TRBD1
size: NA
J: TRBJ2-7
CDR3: CASSTPGGYGQYF
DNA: TGTGCCAGCAGCACCCCAGGGGGTTACGGACAGTACTTC

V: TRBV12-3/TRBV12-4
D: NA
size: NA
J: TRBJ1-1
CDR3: CASKRGGAEAFF
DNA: TGTGCCAGCAAGCGCGGGGGCGCTGAAGCTTTCTTT